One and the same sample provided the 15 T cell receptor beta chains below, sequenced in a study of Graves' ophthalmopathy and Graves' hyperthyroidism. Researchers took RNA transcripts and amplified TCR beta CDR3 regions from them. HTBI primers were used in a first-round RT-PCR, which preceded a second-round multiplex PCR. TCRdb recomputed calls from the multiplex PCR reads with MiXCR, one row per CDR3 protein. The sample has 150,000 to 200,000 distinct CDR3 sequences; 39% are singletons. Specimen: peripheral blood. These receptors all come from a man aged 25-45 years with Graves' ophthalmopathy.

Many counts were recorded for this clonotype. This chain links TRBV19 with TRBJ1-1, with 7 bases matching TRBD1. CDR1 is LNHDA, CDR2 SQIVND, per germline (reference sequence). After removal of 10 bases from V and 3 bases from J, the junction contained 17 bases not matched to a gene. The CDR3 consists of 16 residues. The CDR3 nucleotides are TGTGCCACTAACTCCAGGGGGGCAAAAGGAGACACTGAAGCTTTCTTT. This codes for CATNSRGAKGDTEAFF.

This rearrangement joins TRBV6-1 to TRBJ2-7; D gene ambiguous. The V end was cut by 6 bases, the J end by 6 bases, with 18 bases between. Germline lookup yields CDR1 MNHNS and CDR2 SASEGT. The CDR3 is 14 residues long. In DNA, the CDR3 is TGTGCCAGCAGCCAAGATCTAATAGCATCCGAGCAGTACTTC. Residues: CASSQDLIASEQYF.

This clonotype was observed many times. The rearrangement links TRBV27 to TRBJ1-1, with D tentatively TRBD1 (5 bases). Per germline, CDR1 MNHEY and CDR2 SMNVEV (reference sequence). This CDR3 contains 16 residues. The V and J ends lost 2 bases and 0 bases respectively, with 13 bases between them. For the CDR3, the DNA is TGTGCCAGCAGTTTAAAAGGGGTATACATGAACACTGAAGCTTTCTTT. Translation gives CASSLKGVYMNTEAFF.

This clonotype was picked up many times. This CDR3 is CASSYPRLQHQTYEQYF. The CDR3 DNA reads TGTGCCAGCAGTTATCCGAGATTACAGCACCAGACTTACGAGCAGTACTTC. V and J are TRBV6-2 or TRBV6-3 and TRBJ2-7; D is unresolved. The CDR3 runs 17 residues. In germline, CDR1 is MNHEY, CDR2 SVGEGT. V was cut by 3 bases and J by 4 bases, with 22 bases left in between.

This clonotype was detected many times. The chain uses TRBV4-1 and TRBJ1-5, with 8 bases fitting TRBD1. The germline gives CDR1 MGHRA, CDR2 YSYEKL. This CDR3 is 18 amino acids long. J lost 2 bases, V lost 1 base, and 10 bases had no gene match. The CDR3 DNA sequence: TGCGCCAGCAGCCAAGGTCCGAGCAGGGGGCTGGGCAATCAGCCCCAGCATTTT. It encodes CASSQGPSRGLGNQPQHF.

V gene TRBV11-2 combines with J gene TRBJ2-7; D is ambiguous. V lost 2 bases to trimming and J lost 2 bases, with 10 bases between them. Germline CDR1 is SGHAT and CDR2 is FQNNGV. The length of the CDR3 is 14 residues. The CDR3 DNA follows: TGTGCCAGCAGCTTAAAGGGTGGCCCCTACGAGCAGTACTTC. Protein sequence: CASSLKGGPYEQYF. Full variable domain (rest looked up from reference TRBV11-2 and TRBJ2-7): EAGVAQSPRYKIIEKRQSVAFWCNPISGHATLYWYQQILGQGPKLLIQFQNNGVVDDSQLPKDRFSAERLKGVDSTLKIQPAKLEDSAVYLCASSLKGGPYEQYFGPGTRLTVT.

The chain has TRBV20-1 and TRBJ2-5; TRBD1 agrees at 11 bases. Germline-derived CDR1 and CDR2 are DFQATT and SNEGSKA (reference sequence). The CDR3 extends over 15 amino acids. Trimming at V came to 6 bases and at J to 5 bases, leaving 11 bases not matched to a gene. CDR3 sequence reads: CSAPRDRGIWETQYF. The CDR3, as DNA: TGCAGTGCACCACGGGACAGGGGGATTTGGGAGACCCAGTACTTC.

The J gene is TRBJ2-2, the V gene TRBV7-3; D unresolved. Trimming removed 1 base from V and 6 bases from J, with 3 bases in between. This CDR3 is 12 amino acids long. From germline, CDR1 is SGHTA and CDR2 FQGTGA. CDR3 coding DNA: TGTGCCAGCAGCTTAATTCCCGGGGAGCTGTTTTTT. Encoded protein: CASSLIPGELFF.

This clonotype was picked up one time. The CDR3 coding sequence is TGTGCCAGCACTCTCCAGGGGGAGCGCACTGAAGCTTTCTTT. Translating gives CASTLQGERTEAFF. The chain is built from TRBV12-3 or TRBV12-4 and TRBJ1-1; 7 positions agree with TRBD1. This CDR3 region has 14 residues. The ends lost 7 bases at V and 4 bases at J; junction bases unmatched: 9.

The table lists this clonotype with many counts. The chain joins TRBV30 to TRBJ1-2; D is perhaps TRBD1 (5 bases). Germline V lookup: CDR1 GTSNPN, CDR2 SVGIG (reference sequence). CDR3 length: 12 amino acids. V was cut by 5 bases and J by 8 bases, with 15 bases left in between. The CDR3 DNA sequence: TGTGCCTGGGACCTCGGGGCGCAGGGCTACACCTTC. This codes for CAWDLGAQGYTF.

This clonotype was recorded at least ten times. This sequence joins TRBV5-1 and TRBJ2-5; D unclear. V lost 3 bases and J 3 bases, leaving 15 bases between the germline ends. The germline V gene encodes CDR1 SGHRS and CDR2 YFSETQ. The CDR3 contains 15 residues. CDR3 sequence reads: CASSWRVGSEETQYF. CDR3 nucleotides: TGCGCCAGCAGCTGGCGCGTAGGGTCTGAAGAGACCCAGTACTTC. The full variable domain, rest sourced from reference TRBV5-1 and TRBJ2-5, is KAGVTQTPRYLIKTRGQQVTLSCSPISGHRSVSWYQQTPGQGLQFLFEYFSETQRNKGNFPGRFSGRQFSNSRSEMNVSTLELGDSALYLCASSWRVGSEETQYFGPGTRLLVL.

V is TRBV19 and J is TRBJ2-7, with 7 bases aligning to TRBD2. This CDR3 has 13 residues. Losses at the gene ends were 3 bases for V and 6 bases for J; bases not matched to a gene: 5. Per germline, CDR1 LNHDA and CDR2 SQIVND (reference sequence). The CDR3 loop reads CASSMGGSSEQYF. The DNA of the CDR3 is TGTGCCAGTAGTATGGGGGGGTCGAGCGAGCAGTACTTC.

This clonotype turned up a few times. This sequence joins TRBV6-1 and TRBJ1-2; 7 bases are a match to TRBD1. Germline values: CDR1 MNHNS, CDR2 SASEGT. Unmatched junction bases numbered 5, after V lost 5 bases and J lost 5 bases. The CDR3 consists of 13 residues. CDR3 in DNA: TGTGCCAGCAGTAAGCAGGGGGAATATGGCTACACCTTC. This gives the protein CASSKQGEYGYTF.

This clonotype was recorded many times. The CDR3 region is CASKSSTGTTSGYTF. Written as DNA, the CDR3 is TGTGCCAGCAAATCCTCAACAGGGACAACTAGCGGCTACACCTTC. This chain connects TRBV28 to TRBJ1-2, with D possibly matching TRBD1 (6 bases). V was clipped by 7 bases and J by 8 bases, with 23 bases between them. Germline lookup yields CDR1 MDHEN and CDR2 SYDVKM. The CDR3 sequence is 15 residues long.

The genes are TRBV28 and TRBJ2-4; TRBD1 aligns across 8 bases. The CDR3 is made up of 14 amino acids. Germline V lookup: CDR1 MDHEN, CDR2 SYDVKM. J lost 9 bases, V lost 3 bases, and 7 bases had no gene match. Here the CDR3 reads CASSFQGAQLIQYF. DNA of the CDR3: TGTGCCAGCAGTTTCCAGGGGGCTCAGCTCATTCAGTACTTC.